Presented here are 30 T cell receptor beta chains from one specimen sequenced in a study of blood T cell repertoires in COVID-19. Sequencing was performed with immunoSEQ multiplex PCR; in TCRdb, only in-frame clones are kept and a portion is missing. The table includes 260,000 or so clones, 82% detected once. Sequencing used peripheral blood. The source of these receptors is a woman in her 70s with acute or convalescent COVID-19.

The CDR3 nucleotides are TGTGCCAGCCTCCACGGTCGACGGCCAGGTCAGCCCCAGCATTTT. Its protein is CASLHGRRPGQPQHF. The chain combines TRBV16 with TRBJ1-5; D gene ambiguous. CDR3 size: 15 residues. V shed 8 bases and J shed 6 bases, with 20 bases lying between them. Germline CDR1 KGHSY, CDR2 FQNENV.

This chain joins TRBV4-3 and TRBJ2-3; D is undetermined. V gave up 0 bases and J gave up 3 bases, with 13 bases separating them. This CDR3 region has 16 residues. Germline V gene lookup returns CDR1 LGHNA and CDR2 YSLEER. The CDR3 DNA sequence: TGCGCCAGCAGCCAAGATCACTCGTCCCTTACAGATACGCAGTATTTT. Its translation is CASSQDHSSLTDTQYF.

V gene TRBV23-1 combines with J gene TRBJ2-3; perhaps TRBD2 as D (5 bases). TRBV23-1 is marked as an open reading frame, function uncertain. The CDR3 spans 14 residues. Trimming took off 8 bases at V and 0 bases at J, with 12 bases between the two ends. In DNA, the CDR3 is TGCGCCAGCGGACTCCGCGCCAGCACAGATACGCAGTATTTT. Its translation is CASGLRASTDTQYF.

This chain connects TRBV7-2 to TRBJ2-5, with 14 bases lining up with TRBD2. CDR3 size: 16 residues. Germline CDR1 and CDR2: SGHTA and FQGNSA. With V trimmed by 5 bases and J by 5 bases, 7 bases remained unmatched. The CDR3 DNA is TGTGCCAGCAGCCTTGGACTAGCGGGGGGACAGGAGACCCAGTACTTC. Its protein product is CASSLGLAGGQETQYF. Full variable domain (missing parts from reference TRBV7-2 and TRBJ2-5): GAGVSQSPSNKVTEKGKDVELRCDPISGHTALYWYRQSLGQGLEFLIYFQGNSAPDKSGLPSDRFSAERTGGSVSTLTIQRTQQEDSAVYLCASSLGLAGGQETQYFGPGTRLLVL.

This rearrangement joins TRBV4-2 to TRBJ2-3, with TRBD1 matching over 9 bases. Germline loops: CDR1 LGHNA, CDR2 YNFKEQ. The CDR3 is 16 amino acids. Losses at the gene ends were 3 bases for V and 1 base for J; bases not matched to a gene: 5. CDR3 amino acids: CASSQKRQGGTDTQYF. The CDR3 bases are TGTGCCAGCAGCCAGAAAAGACAGGGGGGCACAGATACGCAGTATTTT.

V is TRBV2 and J is TRBJ2-3; D might be TRBD2 (6 bases). The CDR3 is 16 residues long. V was trimmed by 5 bases and J by 1 base, leaving 16 bases between them. CDR1 is SNHLY and CDR2 is FYNNEI in the germline V gene. The CDR3 sequence: CASSPEGRGGTDTQYF. The CDR3 nucleotides are TGTGCCAGCAGTCCAGAAGGGCGGGGTGGCACAGATACGCAGTATTTT.

This clone was counted a single time. The chain employs TRBV10-2 and TRBJ1-5, with D possibly being TRBD1 (6 bases). The CDR3 loop spans 12 amino acids. V was shortened by 10 bases and J by 6 bases, with 13 bases between the two germline ends. Germline lookup yields CDR1 WSHSY and CDR2 SAAADI. The CDR3 spells CATRGSGQPQHF. CDR3 DNA: TGCGCCACCAGGGGTTCAGGTCAGCCCCAGCATTTT.

The chain uses TRBV18 and TRBJ1-1, with a tentative D call TRBD1 (5 bases). Germline lookup yields CDR1 KGHSH and CDR2 LQKENI. The CDR3 is 15 residues long. The V end lost 1 base, the J end lost 1 base, and 10 bases lay between the germline ends. The CDR3 region is CASSPQSGGNTEAFF. In nucleotides, the CDR3 is TGTGCCAGCTCACCACAAAGCGGGGGGAACACTGAAGCTTTCTTT.

The CDR3 here is CASSPRGSYPQETQYF. The CDR3 DNA reads TGTGCCAGCAGCCCAAGGGGCAGCTATCCACAAGAGACCCAGTACTTC. The rearrangement uses TRBV7-2 and TRBJ2-5, with a possible D match to TRBD1 (5 bases). With 5 bases removed from V and 2 bases from J, the gap between germline ends came to 18 bases. The germline CDR1 and CDR2 sequences are SGHTA and FQGNSA. The CDR3 contains 16 residues. Full variable domain (rest looked up from reference TRBV7-2 and TRBJ2-5): GAGVSQSPSNKVTEKGKDVELRCDPISGHTALYWYRQSLGQGLEFLIYFQGNSAPDKSGLPSDRFSAERTGGSVSTLTIQRTQQEDSAVYLCASSPRGSYPQETQYFGPGTRLLVL.

The rearrangement links TRBV7-2 to TRBJ1-2, with D possibly being TRBD1 (6 bases). This CDR3 spans 15 amino acids. Germline-derived CDR1 and CDR2 are SGHTA and FQGNSA. The ends were cut back, 10 bases at V and 7 bases at J, with 25 bases in the middle. CDR3 DNA sequence: TGTGCCACCACACCCCAGATTGGGGGGGCGCTTGGCTACACCTTC. Amino acid sequence: CATTPQIGGALGYTF.

The chain joins TRBV6-6 to TRBJ1-1, with a weak D call TRBD1 (6 bases). Trimming took 6 bases from V and 6 from J, leaving 17 bases between them. The CDR3 has 14 amino acids. The germline gives CDR1 MNHNY, CDR2 SVGAGI (reference sequence). In nucleotides, the CDR3 is TGTGCCAGCAGGCGGGGGACACCCCAGGCTGAAGCTTTCTTT. The encoded protein is CASRRGTPQAEAFF.

This clone has only a few counts. The V call is TRBV30, the J call TRBJ2-3, with 9 bases lining up with TRBD1. The trim removed 2 bases at V and 4 bases at J, leaving 4 bases unmatched. This CDR3 has 14 amino acids. Germline V gene lookup returns CDR1 GTSNPN and CDR2 SVGIG (reference sequence). The DNA for the CDR3 is TGTGCCTGGAGTTACAGGGGGCCCGCAGATACGCAGTATTTT. It specifies CAWSYRGPADTQYF.

The chain employs TRBV6-6 and TRBJ2-1; D is uncertain. The CDR3 extends over 13 amino acids. V lost 0 bases, J lost 12 bases, and 12 bases lay in between. Germline CDR1 is MNHNY and CDR2 is SVGAGI (reference sequence). The CDR3 sequence: CASSYSFNSGQFF. CDR3 in DNA: TGTGCCAGCAGTTACTCGTTCAACAGTGGGCAGTTCTTC.

V is TRBV2 and J is TRBJ2-3, with D possibly being TRBD2 (7 bases). Germline values: CDR1 SNHLY, CDR2 FYNNEI. V was pared by 6 bases and J by 3 bases, with 16 bases between. The CDR3 is made up of 15 amino acids. This CDR3 reads CASSPGGLGTDTQYF. As DNA, the CDR3 is TGTGCCAGCAGCCCGGGGGGCCTGGGGACAGATACGCAGTATTTT.

The CDR3 is CASSRGQGLSYGYTF. The DNA of the CDR3 is TGTGCCAGCAGCAGAGGACAGGGCCTTAGCTATGGCTACACCTTC. This rearrangement joins TRBV6-6 to TRBJ1-2, with 8 bases fitting TRBD1. V gave up 6 bases and J gave up 4 bases; unmatched junction bases: 10. CDR3 length: 15 amino acids. Germline-derived CDR1 and CDR2 are MNHNY and SVGAGI (reference sequence).

J is TRBJ1-5 and V is TRBV4-1; 10 bases fit TRBD1. The junction had 3 bases not matched to a gene; V was cut back by 4 bases and J by 6 bases. CDR1 is MGHRA and CDR2 is YSYEKL in the germline V gene. The CDR3 runs 14 residues. CDR3: CASSPTGGSQPQHF. In nucleotides, the CDR3 is TGCGCCAGCAGCCCGACAGGGGGCTCTCAGCCCCAGCATTTT.

This clone was observed a single time. The same CDR3 can be traced to other DNA sequences in this sample. The rearrangement uses TRBV9 and TRBJ2-5, with a tentative D call TRBD2 (6 bases). With 0 bases removed from V and 5 bases from J, the gap between germline ends came to 8 bases. Looked up from germline, CDR1 is SGDLS and CDR2 is YYNGEE. The CDR3 contains 13 residues. The CDR3 coding sequence is TGTGCCAGCAGCGTAGAAGGGAGGGAGACCCAGTACTTC. Translated, it gives CASSVEGRETQYF.

This chain joins TRBV6-6 and TRBJ2-2, with unresolved D. CDR3 length: 13 amino acids. CDR1 MNHNY and CDR2 SVGAGI come from the germline V gene (reference sequence). V was shortened by 5 bases and J by 2 bases, with 6 bases between the two germline ends. As DNA, the CDR3 is TGTGCCAGCAGTCGTCTTAACACCGGGGAGCTGTTTTTT. Protein product: CASSRLNTGELFF.

Here the CDR3 reads CASSQKTGFSTDTQYF. The CDR3 region has the DNA TGTGCCAGCAGCCAAAAAACGGGGTTCAGCACAGATACGCAGTATTTT. The chain uses TRBV14 and TRBJ2-3, with TRBD2 as a possible D gene (5 bases). The CDR3 runs 16 residues. CDR1 and CDR2 from the germline V gene are SGHDN and FVKESK. The germline V and J ends were trimmed by 2 bases and 0 bases, with 12 bases remaining between them. Full variable domain (outside the CDR3, taken from reference TRBV14 and TRBJ2-3): EAGVTQFPSHSVIEKGQTVTLRCDPISGHDNLYWYRRVMGKEIKFLLHFVKESKQDESGMPNNRFLAERTGGTYSTLKVQPAELEDSGVYFCASSQKTGFSTDTQYFGPGTRLTVL.

V and J are TRBV6-5 and TRBJ1-3, with D unresolved. V was cut by 7 bases and J by 3 bases, with 13 bases left in between. The CDR3 has 14 residues. CDR1 MNHEY and CDR2 SVGAGI come from the germline V gene. CDR3 coding DNA: TGTGCCAGCACTGGCCCTACAGATGGAAACACCATATATTTT. Encoded protein: CASTGPTDGNTIYF.

The chain employs TRBV4-2 and TRBJ2-7; the D is unclear. The CDR3 runs to 15 residues. Looked up from germline, CDR1 is LGHNA and CDR2 is YNFKEQ. The V gene lost 0 bases and the J gene lost 3 bases, with 12 bases spanning the gap. Here the CDR3 reads CASSQDTRSDYEQYF. As DNA, the CDR3 is TGTGCCAGCAGCCAAGACACCAGGTCGGACTACGAGCAGTACTTC.

The chain recombines TRBV21-1 with TRBJ2-7; TRBD1 is the table's D call, not checked against the DNA. TRBV21-1 is a documented pseudogene. The CDR3 consists of 12 residues. The CDR3, as DNA: TGTGCCAGCAGCAGCAGGGGGTACGAGCAGTACTTC. It is translated as CASSSRGYEQYF.

The chain employs TRBV2 and TRBJ1-5; no clear D gene. The ends were cut back, 3 bases at V and 4 bases at J, with 10 bases in the middle. This CDR3 region has 14 residues. The germline V gene encodes CDR1 SNHLY and CDR2 FYNNEI. CDR3 in DNA: TGTGCCAGCAGTGAGTTCCGGGGAAATCAGCCCCAGCATTTT. It specifies CASSEFRGNQPQHF.

The chain employs TRBV2 and TRBJ2-1, with a possible D match to TRBD2 (5 bases). Deletions cut 3 bases from V and 4 bases from J, with 16 bases between. Per germline, CDR1 SNHLY and CDR2 FYNNEI. The CDR3 is 16 amino acids. CDR3 protein: CASSDPPARDYNEQFF. CDR3 nucleotides: TGTGCCAGCAGTGACCCCCCAGCCCGGGATTACAATGAGCAGTTCTTC. Variable domain in full (rest from reference TRBV2 and TRBJ2-1): EPEVTQTPSHQVTQMGQEVILRCVPISNHLYFYWYRQILGQKVEFLVSFYNNEISEKSEIFDDQFSVERPDGSNFTLKIRSTKLEDSAMYFCASSDPPARDYNEQFFGPGTRLTVL.

CDR3 residues: CAWSVGGGGGYTF. In nucleotides, the CDR3 is TGTGCCTGGAGTGTTGGTGGGGGCGGTGGCTACACCTTC. The chain combines TRBV30 with TRBJ1-2; the D gene is possibly TRBD1 (6 bases). Trimming took 0 bases from V and 7 from J, leaving 12 bases between them. Per germline, CDR1 GTSNPN and CDR2 SVGIG (reference sequence). The CDR3 extends over 13 amino acids.

The rearrangement links TRBV2 to TRBJ2-5, with D tentatively TRBD2 (7 bases). V lost 0 bases to trimming and J lost 4 bases, with 15 bases between them. There are 16 residues in the CDR3. Per germline, CDR1 SNHLY and CDR2 FYNNEI. For the CDR3, the DNA is TGTGCCAGCAGTGAAGCGCTTGGGGGGGCTAGAGAGACCCAGTACTTC. This gives the protein CASSEALGGARETQYF.

This clone has only a few counts. The V gene is TRBV10-3, the J gene TRBJ2-1; TRBD2 is a possible D gene (6 bases). The CDR3 loop spans 15 amino acids. Germline loops: CDR1 ENHRY, CDR2 SYGVKD. V was trimmed by 3 bases and J by 3 bases, leaving 12 bases between them. This chain's CDR3 is CAISDSSRDYNEQFF. The CDR3 DNA follows: TGTGCCATCAGTGATTCTTCGCGGGACTACAATGAGCAGTTCTTC.

The chain joins TRBV19 to TRBJ1-3; TRBD1 agrees at 7 bases. Per the germline V gene, CDR1 is LNHDA and CDR2 is SQIVND (reference sequence). The CDR3 is 14 residues long. V shed 5 bases, J shed 2 bases, and the junction held 3 bases outside the gene matches. Here the CDR3 DNA reads TGTGCCAGTAGTCCCGGGACAGCTGGAAACACCATATATTTT. Translated: CASSPGTAGNTIYF.

This clone was observed once. This chain uses TRBV10-3 with TRBJ2-7; TRBD2 aligns across 7 bases. The CDR3 extends over 14 amino acids. V was clipped by 6 bases and J by 0 bases; unmatched bases: 5. The germline V gene encodes CDR1 ENHRY and CDR2 SYGVKD. The CDR3 DNA follows: TGTGCCATCAGCGAAGCGGGAAGCTCCTACGAGCAGTACTTC. It encodes CAISEAGSSYEQYF.

This sequence joins TRBV27 and TRBJ2-3; 14 nucleotides line up with TRBD2. Germline values: CDR1 MNHEY, CDR2 SMNVEV (reference sequence). The CDR3 is 20 amino acids. Trimming cost V 6 bases and J 0 bases; bases outside gene matches: 14. The CDR3 DNA reads TGTGCCAGCAGCCGATCTCCCGGGACTAGCGGGGGCGGGAGCACAGATACGCAGTATTTT. Translating it yields CASSRSPGTSGGGSTDTQYF.